This T cell receptor beta chain was identified during a study of brain T cells in children with intractable seizures. Study-wide points: Only CDR3 sequence similarity suggested viral specificity, without known HCMV serostatus. Pre- and post-surgery blood differed in depth, so pre-surgery absences may be undersampling.

Some clones are missing from TCRdb's copy, which holds only in-frame ones; the method was immunoSEQ multiplex PCR. The sample includes 300,000 to 400,000 clones, roughly 92% of them seen just once. With respect to this clone: Its matching antigen is unknown.

Documented time point: blood from clinic visit 5 months post-surgery; TSC patient then seizure free. Before surgery, patients took at least one anti-epileptic drug. V lost 6 bases and J 7 bases, leaving 13 bases between the germline ends. This CDR3 contains 14 residues. The germline V gene has CDR1 MNHEY and CDR2 SVGAGI. This clonotype was sampled from a boy younger than two with tuberous sclerosis and intractable seizures. The chain employs TRBV6-5 and TRBJ1-6, with D hard to call. This material consisted of peripheral blood, taken roughly 5 months after surgery. CDR3 coding DNA: TGTGCCAGCAGCCCAGGCTCCCGGAATTCACCCCTCCACTTT. Translation gives CASSPGSRNSPLHF.